The 9 T cell receptor beta chains listed next were all sequenced from one sample in a study of spatial heterogeneity in lung cancer. The time point here: sample taken at primary tumor resection. No cell sorting; template was whole RNA from tumor, lung tissue or PBMC. TCRdb recomputed calls from the 5' RACE reads with MiXCR, one row per CDR3 protein. The profile covers about 52,000 distinct CDR3 sequences, with roughly 7% appearing a single time and approximately 2.9% taken by the ten largest. Sample: PBMCs, taken at surgery. The receptor set was obtained from a female donor with early-stage non-small cell lung cancer.

This clonotype was detected many times. V gene TRBV4-2 combines with J gene TRBJ2-3, with TRBD2 matching over 11 bases. The CDR3 covers 18 residues. CDR1 and CDR2 (germline): LGHNA, YNFKEQ. J was trimmed by 1 base and V by 0 bases; bases with no gene match: 6. The CDR3 region has the DNA TGTGCCAGCAGCCAAGACATAGCGGGGGGGCCCGGCACAGATACGCAGTATTTT. Protein: CASSQDIAGGPGTDTQYF.

Many counts were recorded for this clonotype. The chain has TRBV10-3 and TRBJ2-2; no definite D call. Germline V gives CDR1 ENHRY, CDR2 SYGVKD. V was clipped by 7 bases and J by 4 bases, with 10 bases between them. The CDR3 has 13 amino acids. CDR3 nucleotides: TGTGCCATCAACCCGGTTAGCACCGGGGAGCTGTTTTTT. This sequence encodes CAINPVSTGELFF.

This clonotype was found many times. The rearrangement uses TRBV3-1 and TRBJ1-2, with a weak D call TRBD1 (6 bases). The germline CDR1 and CDR2 sequences are LGHDT and YNNKEL (reference sequence). Deletions cut 0 bases from V and 3 bases from J, with 11 bases between. CDR3 length: 15 amino acids. The CDR3 protein is CASSQDARQDYGYTF. The CDR3 DNA reads TGTGCCAGCAGCCAAGATGCAAGACAGGACTATGGCTACACCTTC.

This clonotype showed up just a few times. The chain joins TRBV6-5 to TRBJ2-3; weak D call: TRBD2 (7 bases). Deletions cut 8 bases from V and 3 bases from J, with 12 bases between. CDR1 and CDR2 from the germline V gene are MNHEY and SVGAGI. The CDR3 spans 13 residues. The CDR3 loop reads CASGGRGTDTQYF. DNA of the CDR3: TGTGCCAGCGGGGGGCGGGGGACAGATACGCAGTATTTT.

This clonotype was found a few times. One base away lies a much larger clone, so this may be a sequencing read error. The V gene is TRBV27, the J gene TRBJ2-3, with 9 positions matching TRBD1. Per the germline V gene, CDR1 is MNHEY and CDR2 is SMNVEV (reference sequence). The CDR3 totals 12 residues. V trimming: 8 bases; J trimming: 7 bases; junction bases outside the gene matches: 4. CDR3 sequence reads: CASGDRANTQYF. CDR3 DNA: TGTGCCAGCGGGGACAGGGCCAATACGCAGTATTTT.

This clonotype was seen at least ten times. The rearrangement joins TRBV29-1 to TRBJ2-5; TRBD2 agrees at 10 bases. CDR3 length: 14 amino acids. V shed 3 bases, J shed 7 bases, and the junction held 8 bases outside the gene matches. Germline-derived CDR1 and CDR2 are SQVTM and ANQGSEA. This chain's CDR3 is CSVEVAGGKGTQYF. CDR3 coding DNA: TGCAGCGTTGAGGTAGCGGGGGGAAAGGGGACCCAGTACTTC.

V usage is TRBV12-3 or TRBV12-4 and J usage is TRBJ2-1; D is unresolved. The length of the CDR3 is 13 residues. The V gene lost 3 bases and the J gene lost 4 bases, with 7 bases spanning the gap. CDR3 bases: TGTGCCAGCAGTTTTGTGGAGTACAATGAGCAGTTCTTC. Translation: CASSFVEYNEQFF.

In this sample, this clonotype turned up many times. This chain joins TRBV15 and TRBJ2-3, with TRBD2 matching 12 bases. This CDR3 comprises 15 residues. V was pared by 6 bases and J by 4 bases, with 5 bases of the junction left unmatched. CDR1 is LNHNV and CDR2 is YYDKDF in the germline V gene (reference sequence). CDR3 protein: CATRLAGGGADTQYF. CDR3 nucleotides: TGTGCCACCAGACTAGCGGGGGGAGGGGCAGATACGCAGTATTTT.

Many counts were recorded for this clonotype. CDR3 coding DNA: TGCGCCAGCAGCCAGATCACAGGGGGCTATGGCTACACCTTC. It codes for CASSQITGGYGYTF. The chain links TRBV4-3 to TRBJ1-2, with 8 bases fitting TRBD1. CDR3 length: 14 residues. V was pared by 3 bases and J by 4 bases, with 4 bases of the junction left unmatched. Germline CDR1 LGHNA, CDR2 YSLEER.